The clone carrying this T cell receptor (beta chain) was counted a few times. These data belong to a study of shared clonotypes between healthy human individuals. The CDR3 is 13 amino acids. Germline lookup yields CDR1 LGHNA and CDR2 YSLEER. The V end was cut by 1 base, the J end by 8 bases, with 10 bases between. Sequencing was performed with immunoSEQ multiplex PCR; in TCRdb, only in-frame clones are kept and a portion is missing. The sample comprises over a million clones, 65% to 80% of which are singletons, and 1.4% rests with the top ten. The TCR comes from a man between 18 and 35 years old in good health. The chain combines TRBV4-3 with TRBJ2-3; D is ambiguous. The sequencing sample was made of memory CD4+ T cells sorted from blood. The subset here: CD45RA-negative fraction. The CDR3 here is CASSQGGIGTQYF. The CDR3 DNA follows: TGCGCCAGCAGCCAAGGGGGAATTGGTACGCAGTATTTT.